Listed below are T cell receptor beta chains from one sample, sequenced in a study of beta chain features in type 1 diabetes. The assay was immunoSEQ multiplex PCR, and TCRdb's table has in-frame clones only and misses some. Found here are roughly 610,000 clones, about 14% of them singletons; the top ten hold about 0.086%. The sample comprised naive CD4+ T cells from blood. The receptor source for this set is a man younger than 30 in good health. CDR3s include the opening cysteine and the closing phenylalanine or tryptophan. D genes are given only for firm matches. Part of the rows lack a size; the others show once, few, many or a class for expanded clones.

v_call	j_call	d_call	clone_size	cdr3_nt	cdr3_aa
TRBV9	TRBJ2-7	TRBD2	few	TGTGCCAGCAGCGTAGACCCTAGCGGGAGGGCCTACGAGCAGTACTTC	CASSVDPSGRAYEQYF
TRBV7-9	TRBJ2-5	-	-	TGTGCCAGCAGCTTAGCTGGCAGTCTGGGGACCCAGTACTTC	CASSLAGSLGTQYF
TRBV30	TRBJ1-1	-	-	TGTGCCTGGAGTGTAGGGACACCGTTCACTGAAGCTTTCTTT	CAWSVGTPFTEAFF
TRBV5-1	TRBJ1-2	-	-	TGCGCCAGCAGCTTCCCAGCAGCCGGTGGCTACACCTTC	CASSFPAAGGYTF
TRBV11-3	TRBJ2-3	TRBD2	-	TGTGCCAGCAGCTTCGGACTAGCAATAGGAGATACGCAGTATTTT	CASSFGLAIGDTQYF
TRBV5-4	TRBJ2-1	-	-	TGTGCCAGCAGCTTAAGGCCAAATGAGCAGTTCTTC	CASSLRPNEQFF
TRBV19	TRBJ2-1	TRBD2	-	TGTGCCAGTAGTATCAGGAGTAGCGGGCGCCCCGGATCCTACAATGAGCAGTTCTTC	CASSIRSSGRPGSYNEQFF
TRBV2	TRBJ1-1	-	-	TGTGCCAGCGGAAACCAGATCGGCACTGAAGCTTTCTTT	CASGNQIGTEAFF
TRBV18	TRBJ2-7	-	-	TGTGCCAGCTCACCGATAAGCCTAGGAGGCAATCCGTACGAGCAGTACTTC	CASSPISLGGNPYEQYF
TRBV25-1	TRBJ1-2	-	-	TGTGCCAGCAGTGAATATCCGGGGTATGGCTACACCTTC	CASSEYPGYGYTF
TRBV4-3	TRBJ2-7	-	few	TGCGCCAGCAGCCAAGAGAGTGGGTGGGAGCAGTACTTC	CASSQESGWEQYF
TRBV7-3	TRBJ1-2	-	few	TGTGCCAGCAGCCCCGCGGGAAATAACTATGGCTACACCTTC	CASSPAGNNYGYTF
TRBV7-2	TRBJ2-7	TRBD2	-	TGTGCCAGCAGTTCCCCGGGACTAGCGGGGCCCATAACCCGATACGAGCAGTACTTC	CASSSPGLAGPITRYEQYF
TRBV4-1	TRBJ2-1	TRBD1	few	TGCGCCAGCAGCCAAGACAGGGGGTTCAATGAGCAGTTCTTC	CASSQDRGFNEQFF
TRBV5-1	TRBJ1-5	TRBD1	-	TGCGCCAGCAGCTACCAGGGGGCGCTTGGTCAGCCCCAGCATTTT	CASSYQGALGQPQHF
TRBV5-1	TRBJ1-1	-	-	TGCGCCAGCAGCTTGGCCAAGGGGCGAATGAACACTGAAGCTTTCTTT	CASSLAKGRMNTEAFF
TRBV5-4	TRBJ2-1	TRBD1	few	TGTGCCAGCAGCCCACCGGGACAGTCTTACAATGAGCAGTTCTTC	CASSPPGQSYNEQFF
TRBV7-9	TRBJ2-7	-	-	TGTGCCAGCAGCTTGTTTGGCGAGCAGTACTTC	CASSLFGEQYF
TRBV7-2	TRBJ2-7	TRBD1	-	TGTGCCAGCAGCCGAGGATGGGCAGGGGGCCTGTACGAGCAGTACTTC	CASSRGWAGGLYEQYF
TRBV28	TRBJ2-7	-	few	TGTGCCAGCAGTCAGGACAGCTACGAGCAGTACTTC	CASSQDSYEQYF
TRBV5-4	TRBJ1-5	-	few	TGTGCCAGCAGCTACAACAGCAATCAGCCCCAGCATTTT	CASSYNSNQPQHF
TRBV21-1	TRBJ1-3	-	-	TGTGCCAGCAGCAAGGGAGAAGGCCCCTCTGGAAACACCATATATTTT	CASSKGEGPSGNTIYF
TRBV6-6	TRBJ2-7	TRBD2	few	TGTGCCAGCAGGATCTCGGGACTAGCTTACGAGCAGTACTTC	CASRISGLAYEQYF
TRBV2	TRBJ1-1	-	-	TGTGCCAGCACGGGGGCAGTTGTTTCTGAAGCTTTCTTT	CASTGAVVSEAFF
TRBV11-3	TRBJ2-1	-	-	TGTGCCAGCAGCTTAGGGGGGACCCGCTCCTACAATGAGCAGTTCTTC	CASSLGGTRSYNEQFF
TRBV28	TRBJ2-5	-	few	TGTGCCAGCAGTTTACGATGGTTACGGCAAGAGACCCAGTACTTC	CASSLRWLRQETQYF
TRBV5-4	TRBJ2-7	-	-	TGTGCCAGCAGCTTGAGCGGGCTTTCCTACGAGCAGTACTTC	CASSLSGLSYEQYF
TRBV18	TRBJ2-1	-	few	TGTGCCAGCTCACTAGGGACCGCCGTCTACAATGAGCAGTTCTTC	CASSLGTAVYNEQFF
TRBV6-5	TRBJ1-2	-	-	TGTGCCAGCAGTACCGGGAACATAGGTGGCTACACCTTC	CASSTGNIGGYTF
TRBV4-1	TRBJ2-7	-	-	TGCGCCAGCAGCCAACCCCCTTCGGGACAACCCAACGAGCAGTACTTC	CASSQPPSGQPNEQYF
TRBV7-2	TRBJ2-5	TRBD2	-	TGTGCCAGCAGCTTCTCTAGCGGGGGGGCCTCGGAGACCCAGTACTTC	CASSFSSGGASETQYF
TRBV28	TRBJ2-7	-	few	TGTGCCAGCAGTACCGGAGGAGCAGGGTTCAACGAGCAGTACTTC	CASSTGGAGFNEQYF
TRBV7-6	TRBJ2-3	-	-	TGTGCCAGCAGCTTAGCACCGGTGGTTAGCACAGATACGCAGTATTTT	CASSLAPVVSTDTQYF
TRBV6-5	TRBJ1-2	-	-	TGTGCCAGCAGTTACCGGATACAGGCTAACTATGGCTACACCTTC	CASSYRIQANYGYTF
TRBV29-1	TRBJ1-4	-	-	TGCAGCGTTGGGGAGGGGATAAAAGAAAAACTGTTTTTT	CSVGEGIKEKLFF
TRBV7-2	TRBJ2-7	-	-	TGTGCCAGTCGGCCAGGGGAGGCCTACGAGCAGTACTTC	CASRPGEAYEQYF
TRBV28	TRBJ1-5	-	-	TGTGCCAGCAGGTTTGGGGGAGGACAGCCCCAGCATTTT	CASRFGGGQPQHF
TRBV4-2	TRBJ2-7	TRBD2	-	TGTGCCAGCAGCCAAGACGGGACTAGCGGTCCCTACGAGCAGTACTTC	CASSQDGTSGPYEQYF
TRBV15	TRBJ2-1	TRBD2	-	TGTGCCACCAGCAGAGATCCTCGGCTAGCGGGGCACAATGAGCAGTTCTTC	CATSRDPRLAGHNEQFF
TRBV6-5	TRBJ2-7	-	-	TGTGCCAGCAGTTACTCTTCCGAGCAGTACTTC	CASSYSSEQYF
TRBV6-6	TRBJ1-2	-	-	TGTGCCAGCAGTGGACTTGACATGCACTATGGCTACACCTTC	CASSGLDMHYGYTF
TRBV20-1	TRBJ2-1	TRBD2	few	TGCAGTGCTGGGACTAGGGGTGAGCAGTTCTTC	CSAGTRGEQFF
TRBV5-1	TRBJ2-5	TRBD1	-	TGCGCCAGCAGCTCCGGGACAGCCCAAGAGACCCAGTACTTC	CASSSGTAQETQYF
TRBV18	TRBJ2-7	-	-	TGTGCCAGCTCACCACCTCGGGAACCGCGGTACGAGCAGTACTTC	CASSPPREPRYEQYF
TRBV5-4	TRBJ1-4	-	few	TGTGCCAGCAGCTTACGCAGGGATAATGAAAAACTGTTTTTT	CASSLRRDNEKLFF
TRBV30	TRBJ2-3	-	-	TGTGCCTGGAGTCTCCCCCCCACAGATACGCAGTATTTT	CAWSLPPTDTQYF
TRBV11-2	TRBJ2-1	TRBD2	-	TGTGCCAGCAGCTTAGGTGGGACTAGCGGGAGGGAGCAGTTCTTC	CASSLGGTSGREQFF
TRBV7-9	TRBJ2-5	-	-	TGTGCCAGCAGCTTACGGGGGGAGACCCAGTACTTC	CASSLRGETQYF
TRBV2	TRBJ2-5	-	-	TGTGCCAGCAGTCGGGGGAGGGAGACCCAGTACTTC	CASSRGRETQYF
TRBV4-3	TRBJ2-7	-	-	TGCGCCAGCAGCCACAGTGCGCTAGCCTACGAGCAGTACTTC	CASSHSALAYEQYF
TRBV28	TRBJ2-7	TRBD1	-	TGTGCCAGCAGTTTACTCGACAGGGATGGAAGCGAGCAGTACTTC	CASSLLDRDGSEQYF
TRBV14	TRBJ2-7	-	many	TGTGCCAGCAGCACGTCAGGGAAGCAGTACTTC	CASSTSGKQYF
TRBV27	TRBJ2-1	TRBD2	-	TGTGCCAGCAGTCCCCTGACTAGCGGGCCCTACAATGAGCAGTTCTTC	CASSPLTSGPYNEQFF
TRBV10-1	TRBJ1-1	-	-	TGCGCCAGCAGTGAGTGCACTGAAGCTTTCTTT	CASSECTEAFF
TRBV7-2	TRBJ2-1	TRBD2	-	TGTGCCAGCAGGACCGGGACTAGCGGGGGAACCCTTCGCAATGAGCAGTTCTTC	CASRTGTSGGTLRNEQFF
TRBV18	TRBJ2-1	-	-	TGTGCCAGCTCACCAGGACAGTCATACAATGAGCAGTTCTTC	CASSPGQSYNEQFF
TRBV7-3	TRBJ2-2	-	few	TGTGCCAGCAGCTTAACGATCCCCGGGGAGCTGTTTTTT	CASSLTIPGELFF
TRBV25-1	TRBJ1-2	TRBD1	-	TGTGCCAGCACCAAAACCCCGGACAGGGGAGAATACTATGGCTACACCTTC	CASTKTPDRGEYYGYTF